This T cell receptor beta chain was recovered during a study of vaccination and CD4 T cells after COVID-19. The Oncomine TCR Beta short-read assay was applied to DNA of cultured CD4+ T cells. From cultured CD4+ T cells, genomic DNA was extracted. TCRdb re-called the PCR reads with MiXCR, one entry per CDR3 protein. Here the sample spans approximately 18,000 distinct CDR3 sequences, around 49% being singletons. Treatment of the sample: roughly 11-day PBMC culture with coronavirus spike peptide pools or control peptides (ViraFEST assay). Before TCRs were sequenced, ViraFEST expanded antigen-specific T cells with peptide pools. PBMCs were cultured at over 1.5 million per well with 10 IU/ml IL-2 and approximately 10 ug/ml peptide pools. In the case of this clonotype: What it binds is unknown.

With 0 bases clipped from V and 6 bases from J, the junction kept 4 bases outside the gene matches. This CDR3 contains 15 residues. From germline, CDR1 is DFQATT and CDR2 SNEGSKA (reference sequence). This receptor was taken from a human donor who had recovered from COVID-19. Sequenced input: CD4+ T cells from blood, cultured in vitro. This chain connects TRBV20-1 to TRBJ2-7; TRBD2 matches at 14 bases. CDR3: CSARDRLAGGREQYF. CDR3 nucleotide sequence: TGCAGTGCTAGAGACCGACTAGCGGGAGGGCGCGAGCAGTACTTC.